The clone carrying this TCR beta chain came up a few times. Antigen specificity is unknown. This record comes from a study of early T cells in non-severe SARS-CoV-2 infection. Study overall: Whole-blood bulk RNA, unsorted, was sequenced, and chains were unpaired.

Broader study findings: Comparison of clonotypes with VDJdb favored anti-spike CD8 responses while missing private and CD4 specificities.

The library protocol tagged individual cDNA molecules with unique molecular identifiers. From the 5' RACE reads, TCRdb called clonotypes with MiXCR, one entry per CDR3 protein. Seen here are approximately 68,000 distinct CDR3 sequences, around 10% observed once, and the top ten hold less than 10%. The CDR3 length is 16 residues. Germline-derived CDR1 and CDR2 are DFQATT and SNEGSKA (reference sequence). The germline V and J ends were trimmed by 4 bases and 0 bases, with 18 bases remaining between them. This rearrangement joins TRBV20-1 to TRBJ1-2; no reliable D call. The specimen was whole blood, collected at baseline. The TCR was taken from an adult who was a healthcare worker with PCR-confirmed SARS-CoV-2 infection or an uninfected control (not recorded which). The CDR3 sequence: CSAMIFWETANYGYTF. Written as DNA, the CDR3 is TGCAGTGCTATGATCTTTTGGGAAACGGCTAACTATGGCTACACCTTC.